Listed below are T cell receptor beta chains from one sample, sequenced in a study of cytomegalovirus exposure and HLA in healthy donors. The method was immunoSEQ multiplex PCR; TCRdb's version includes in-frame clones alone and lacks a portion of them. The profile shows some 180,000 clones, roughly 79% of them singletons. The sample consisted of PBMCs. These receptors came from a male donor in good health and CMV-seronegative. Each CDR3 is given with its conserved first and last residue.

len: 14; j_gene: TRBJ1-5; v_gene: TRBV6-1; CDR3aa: CASTPQRSNQPQHF
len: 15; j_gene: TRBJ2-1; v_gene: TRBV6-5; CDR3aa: CASSPGGGSYNEQFF
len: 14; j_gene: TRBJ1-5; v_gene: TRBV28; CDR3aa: CASSLGQINQPQHF
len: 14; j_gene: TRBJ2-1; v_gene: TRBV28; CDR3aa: CASSTDSLYNEQFF
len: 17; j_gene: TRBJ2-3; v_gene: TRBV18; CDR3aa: CASSPLNPAGETDTQYF
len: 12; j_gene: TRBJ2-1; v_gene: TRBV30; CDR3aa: CAWSVRIDEQFF
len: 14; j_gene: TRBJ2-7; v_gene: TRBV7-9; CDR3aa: CASSLDRGRSEQYF
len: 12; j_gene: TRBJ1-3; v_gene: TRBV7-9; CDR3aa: CASSLTGNTIYF
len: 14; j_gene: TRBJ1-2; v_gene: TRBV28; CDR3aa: CASTLEGAPNGYTF
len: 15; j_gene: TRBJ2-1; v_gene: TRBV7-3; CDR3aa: CASSSIAGVGNEQFF
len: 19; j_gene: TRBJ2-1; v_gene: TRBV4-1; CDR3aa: CASSQGLVSLAGVRNEQFF
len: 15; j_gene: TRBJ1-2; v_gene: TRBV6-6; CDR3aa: CASSPGTGNNYGYTF
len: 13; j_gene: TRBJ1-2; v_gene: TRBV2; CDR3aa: CASSPQGQGGYTF
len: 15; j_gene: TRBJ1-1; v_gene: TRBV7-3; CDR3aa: CASRTGQESNTEAFF
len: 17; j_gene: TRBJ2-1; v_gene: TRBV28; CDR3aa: CASSFLYLAGGDNEQFF
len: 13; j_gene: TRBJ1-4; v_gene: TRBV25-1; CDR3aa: CASGDRGLGKLFF
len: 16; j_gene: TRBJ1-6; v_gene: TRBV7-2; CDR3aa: CASSLRDRGLLQTLHF
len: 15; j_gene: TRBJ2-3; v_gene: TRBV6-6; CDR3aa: CASSPQRERTDTQYF
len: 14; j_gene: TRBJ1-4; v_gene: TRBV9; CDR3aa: CASSVSQKDEKLFF
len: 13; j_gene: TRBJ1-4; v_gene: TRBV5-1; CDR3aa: CASSFSPNEKLFF
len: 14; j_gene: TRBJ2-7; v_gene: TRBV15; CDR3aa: CATSREGVSYEQYF
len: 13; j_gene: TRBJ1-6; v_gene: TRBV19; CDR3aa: CASRDRYDSPLHF
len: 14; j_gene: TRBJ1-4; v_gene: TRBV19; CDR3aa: CASSSGDANEKLFF
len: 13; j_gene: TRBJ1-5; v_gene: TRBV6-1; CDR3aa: CASTPVRGTPQHF
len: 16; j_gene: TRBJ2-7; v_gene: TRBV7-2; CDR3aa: CASSPGGTGVGYEQYF
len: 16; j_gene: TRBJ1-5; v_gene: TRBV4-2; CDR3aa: CASSQQGQARDQPQHF
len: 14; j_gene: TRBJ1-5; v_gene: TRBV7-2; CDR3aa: CASSFYSANQPQHF
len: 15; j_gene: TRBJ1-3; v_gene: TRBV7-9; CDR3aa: CASSPDAGAGNTIYF
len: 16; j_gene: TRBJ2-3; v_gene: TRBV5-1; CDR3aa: CASSPYRGPSTDTQYF
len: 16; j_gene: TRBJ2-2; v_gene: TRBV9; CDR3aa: CASSPRLAVGDGELFF
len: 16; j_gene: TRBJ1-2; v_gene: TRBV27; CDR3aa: CASSLSGTAINYGYTF
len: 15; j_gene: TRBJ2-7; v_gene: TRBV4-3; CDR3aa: CASSQRPGLSYEQYF
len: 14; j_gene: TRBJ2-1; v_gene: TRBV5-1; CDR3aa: CASSSGTLQDEQFF
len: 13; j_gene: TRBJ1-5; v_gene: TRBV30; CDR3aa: CAWSVRDYQPQHF
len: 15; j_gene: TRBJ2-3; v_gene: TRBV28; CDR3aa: CASSPLLAGADTQYF
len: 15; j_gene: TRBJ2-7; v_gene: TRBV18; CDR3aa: CASSVAGTGVYEQYF
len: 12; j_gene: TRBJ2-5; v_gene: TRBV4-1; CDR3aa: CASSSRGEEQYF
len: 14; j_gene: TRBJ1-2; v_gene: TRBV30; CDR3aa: CAWSPRDRDYGYTF
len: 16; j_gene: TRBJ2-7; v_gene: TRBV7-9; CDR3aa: CSSSLTLTGVVYEQYF
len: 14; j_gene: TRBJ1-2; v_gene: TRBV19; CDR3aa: CASSLGQGYYGYTF
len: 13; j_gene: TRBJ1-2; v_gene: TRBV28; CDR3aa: CASRTKGNYGYTF
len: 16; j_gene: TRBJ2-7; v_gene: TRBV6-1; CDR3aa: CASSAADWTGSHEQYF
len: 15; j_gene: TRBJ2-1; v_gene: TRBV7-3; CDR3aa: CASSPSLAVANEQFF
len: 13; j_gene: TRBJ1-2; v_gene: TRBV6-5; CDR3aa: CASSSSGNDGYTF
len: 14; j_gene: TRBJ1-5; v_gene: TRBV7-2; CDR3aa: CASSSRDSYQPQHF
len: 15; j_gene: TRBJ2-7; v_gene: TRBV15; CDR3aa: CATSRERAGSYEQYF
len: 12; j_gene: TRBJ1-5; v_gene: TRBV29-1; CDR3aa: CSVTAPNQPQHF
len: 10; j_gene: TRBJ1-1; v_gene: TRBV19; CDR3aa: CASSNREAFF
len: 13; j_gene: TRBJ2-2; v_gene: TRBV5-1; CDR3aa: CASSLDPTGELFF
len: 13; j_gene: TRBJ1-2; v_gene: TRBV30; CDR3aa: CAWSSGSLDGYTF
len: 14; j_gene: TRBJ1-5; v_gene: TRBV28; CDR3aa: CASAARSSNQPQHF
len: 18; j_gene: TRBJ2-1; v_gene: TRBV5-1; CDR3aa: CASSWGLGREPPGEEQFF
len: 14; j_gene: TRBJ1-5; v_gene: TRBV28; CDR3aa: CASSSGQGSQPQHF
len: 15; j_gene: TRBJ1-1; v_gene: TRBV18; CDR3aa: CASSQMRRAEGEAFF